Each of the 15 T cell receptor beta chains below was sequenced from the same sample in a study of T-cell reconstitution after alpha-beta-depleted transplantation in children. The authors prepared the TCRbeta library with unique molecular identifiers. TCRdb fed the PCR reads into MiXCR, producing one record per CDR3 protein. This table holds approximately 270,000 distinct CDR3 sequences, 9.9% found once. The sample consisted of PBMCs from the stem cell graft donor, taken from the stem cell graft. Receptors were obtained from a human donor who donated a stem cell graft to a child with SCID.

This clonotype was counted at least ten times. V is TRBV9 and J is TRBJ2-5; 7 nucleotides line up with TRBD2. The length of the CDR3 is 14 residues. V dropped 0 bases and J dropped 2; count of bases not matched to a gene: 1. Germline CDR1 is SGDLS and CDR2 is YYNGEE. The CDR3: CASSVAGGQETQYF. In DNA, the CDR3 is TGTGCCAGCAGCGTAGCGGGGGGTCAAGAGACCCAGTACTTC. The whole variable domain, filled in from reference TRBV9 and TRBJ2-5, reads DSGVTQTPKHLITATGQRVTLRCSPRSGDLSVYWYQQSLDQGLQFLIQYYNGEERAKGNILERFSAQQFPDLHSELNLSSLELGDSALYFCASSVAGGQETQYFGPGTRLLVL.

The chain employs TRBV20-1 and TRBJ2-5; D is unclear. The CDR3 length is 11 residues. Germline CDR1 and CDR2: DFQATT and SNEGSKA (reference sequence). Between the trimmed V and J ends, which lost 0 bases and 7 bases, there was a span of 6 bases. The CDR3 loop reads CSAREVGTQYF. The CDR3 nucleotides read TGCAGTGCTAGAGAGGTTGGGACCCAGTACTTC.

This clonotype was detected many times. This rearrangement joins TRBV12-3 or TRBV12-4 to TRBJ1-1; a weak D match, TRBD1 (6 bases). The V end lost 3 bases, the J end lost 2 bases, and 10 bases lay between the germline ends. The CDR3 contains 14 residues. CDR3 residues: CASSLYRENTEAFF. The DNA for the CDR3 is TGTGCCAGCAGTTTGTACAGGGAAAACACTGAAGCTTTCTTT.

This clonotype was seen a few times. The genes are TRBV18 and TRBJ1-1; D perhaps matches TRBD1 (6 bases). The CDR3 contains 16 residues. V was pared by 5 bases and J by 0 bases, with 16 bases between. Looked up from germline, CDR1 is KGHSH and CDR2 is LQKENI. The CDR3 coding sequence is TGTGCCAGCTCAGACTCATCCGGGACAATGAACACTGAAGCTTTCTTT. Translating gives CASSDSSGTMNTEAFF.

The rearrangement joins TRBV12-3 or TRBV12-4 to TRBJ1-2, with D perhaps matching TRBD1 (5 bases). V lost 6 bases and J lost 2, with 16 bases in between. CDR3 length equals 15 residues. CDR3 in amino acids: CASRRVSGGNYGYTF. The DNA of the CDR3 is TGTGCCAGCAGGAGGGTTTCCGGGGGGAACTATGGCTACACCTTC.

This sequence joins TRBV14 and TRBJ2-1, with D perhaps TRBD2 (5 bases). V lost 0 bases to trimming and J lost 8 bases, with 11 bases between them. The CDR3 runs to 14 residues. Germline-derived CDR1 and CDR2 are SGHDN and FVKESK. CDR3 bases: TGTGCCAGCAGCCAAGATTGGGCGGGTGATGAGCAGTTCTTC. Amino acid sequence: CASSQDWAGDEQFF.

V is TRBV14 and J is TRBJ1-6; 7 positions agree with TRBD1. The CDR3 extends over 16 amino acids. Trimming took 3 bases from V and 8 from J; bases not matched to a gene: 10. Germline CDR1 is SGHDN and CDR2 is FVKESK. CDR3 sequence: CASSHRAGTADSPLHF. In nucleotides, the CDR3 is TGTGCCAGCAGCCACCGTGCCGGGACAGCTGATTCACCCCTCCACTTT.

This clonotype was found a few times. CDR3 DNA sequence: TGCGCCAGCAGCCAAGTGGACCTCGGACTCTCTGGGGCCAACGTCCTGACTTTC. It codes for CASSQVDLGLSGANVLTF. The chain couples TRBV4-1 to TRBJ2-6; D perhaps matches TRBD2 (5 bases). This CDR3 contains 18 residues. The germline V gene has CDR1 MGHRA and CDR2 YSYEKL. Trimming left V 1 base short and J 0 bases short, with 13 bases between.

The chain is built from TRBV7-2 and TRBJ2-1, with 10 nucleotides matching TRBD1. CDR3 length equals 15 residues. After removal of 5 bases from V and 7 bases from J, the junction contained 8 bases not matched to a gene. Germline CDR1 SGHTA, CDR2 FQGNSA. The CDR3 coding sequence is TGTGCCAGCAGCGTTGACAGGGGGCGGCTAAATGAGCAGTTCTTC. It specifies CASSVDRGRLNEQFF.

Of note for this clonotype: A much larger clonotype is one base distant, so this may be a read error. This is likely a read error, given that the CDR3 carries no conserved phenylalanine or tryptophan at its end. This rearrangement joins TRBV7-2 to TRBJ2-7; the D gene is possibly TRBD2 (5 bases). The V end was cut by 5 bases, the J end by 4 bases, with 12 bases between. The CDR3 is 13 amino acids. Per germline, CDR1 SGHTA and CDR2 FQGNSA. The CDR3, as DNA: TGTGCCAGCAGCCCAAGTAGCGTATACGAGCAGTACTTA. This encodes CASSPSSVYEQYL.

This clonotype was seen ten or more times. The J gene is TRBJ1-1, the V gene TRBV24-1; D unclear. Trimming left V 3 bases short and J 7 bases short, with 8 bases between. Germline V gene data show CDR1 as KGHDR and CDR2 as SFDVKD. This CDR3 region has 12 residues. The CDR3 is CATSDAAGEAFF. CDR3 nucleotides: TGTGCCACCAGTGATGCCGCGGGTGAAGCTTTCTTT.

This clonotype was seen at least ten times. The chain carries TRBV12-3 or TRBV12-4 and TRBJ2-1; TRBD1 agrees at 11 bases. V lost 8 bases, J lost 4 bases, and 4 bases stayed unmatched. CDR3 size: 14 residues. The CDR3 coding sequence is TGTGCCAGCTGGGGACAGGGGGATTACAATGAGCAGTTCTTC. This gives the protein CASWGQGDYNEQFF.

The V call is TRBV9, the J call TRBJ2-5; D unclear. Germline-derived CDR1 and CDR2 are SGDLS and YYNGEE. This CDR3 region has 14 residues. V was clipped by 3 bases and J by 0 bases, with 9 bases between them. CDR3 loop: CASSARRYQETQYF. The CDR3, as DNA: TGTGCCAGCAGCGCCCGAAGGTACCAAGAGACCCAGTACTTC.

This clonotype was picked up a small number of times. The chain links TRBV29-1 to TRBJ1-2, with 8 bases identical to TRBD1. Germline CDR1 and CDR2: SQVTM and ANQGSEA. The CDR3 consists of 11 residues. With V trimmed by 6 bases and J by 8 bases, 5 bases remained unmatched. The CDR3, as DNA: TGCAGCGTCCAGGGGGCGCGCGGCTACACCTTC. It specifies CSVQGARGYTF. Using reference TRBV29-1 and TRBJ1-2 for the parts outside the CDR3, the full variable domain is SAVISQKPSRDICQRGTSLTIQCQVDSQVTMMFWYRQQPGQSLTLIATANQGSEATYESGFVIDKFPISRPNLTFSTLTVSNMSPEDSSIYLCSVQGARGYTFGSGTRLTVV.

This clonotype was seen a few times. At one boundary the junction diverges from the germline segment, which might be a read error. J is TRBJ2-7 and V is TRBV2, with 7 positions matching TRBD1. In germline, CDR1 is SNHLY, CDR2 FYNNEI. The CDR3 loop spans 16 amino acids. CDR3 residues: CASSDPPPGGSLEQYF. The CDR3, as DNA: TGTGCCAGCAGTGATCCCCCGCCAGGGGGAAGTCTCGAGCAATACTTC.